By sample fraction, the clone carrying this T cell receptor (beta chain) is medium-sized. V was cut by 6 bases and J by 0 bases, with 11 bases left in between. The CDR3 contains 15 residues. Germline V gene sequence: CDR1 MNHEY, CDR2 SVGAGI. This sample was included in a study of blood T cell repertoires in COVID-19. Clones were sequenced by immunoSEQ multiplex PCR, and TCRdb holds only the in-frame ones, with some missing. The sample carries around 100,000 clones, 80% to 95% recorded once. V usage is TRBV6-5 and J usage is TRBJ2-2; no clear D gene. The TCR originated in a human donor with active COVID-19. The donor label of this sample is uncertain. Sequences were obtained from peripheral blood. The CDR3 DNA follows: TGTGCCAGCAGCCCACCAGTGTCGAACACCGGGGAGCTGTTTTTT. Its protein product is CASSPPVSNTGELFF.